Below, 32 T cell receptor beta chains from the same sample are listed, as sequenced in a study of blood T cell repertoires in COVID-19. Here immunoSEQ multiplex PCR was the method, and the copy in TCRdb shows in-frame clones only, minus some. Altogether about 74,000 clones are present, roughly 70% being singletons, with the ten largest covering around a fifth. The sequenced sample consisted of peripheral blood. These receptors were collected from a man between 65 and 80 years old with acute or convalescent COVID-19.

The chain uses TRBV7-2 and TRBJ1-6; 8 bases agree with TRBD1. The CDR3 sequence is 16 residues long. Germline lookup yields CDR1 SGHTA and CDR2 FQGNSA. After removal of 3 bases from V and 8 bases from J, the junction contained 9 bases not matched to a gene. Here the CDR3 DNA reads TGTGCCAGCAGCTTCTCAGGGGGCGCTTCGTATTCACCCCTCCACTTT. As protein: CASSFSGGASYSPLHF.

This chain joins TRBV5-1 and TRBJ2-3; 7 positions agree with TRBD1. V lost 1 base, J lost 2 bases, and 4 bases stayed unmatched. This CDR3 has 15 amino acids. CDR1 and CDR2 (germline): SGHRS, YFSETQ. CDR3 sequence: CASSLRGQLTDTQYF. DNA of the CDR3: TGCGCCAGCAGCTTGAGGGGGCAGCTCACAGATACGCAGTATTTT.

This chain connects TRBV5-1 to TRBJ2-1, with D maybe TRBD2 (6 bases). Germline lookup yields CDR1 SGHRS and CDR2 YFSETQ. CDR3 length: 16 amino acids. V was shortened by 3 bases and J by 3 bases, with 16 bases between the two germline ends. The CDR3 nucleotides are TGCGCCAGCAGCTCAAATAGCGGAGGGCACTACAATGAGCAGTTCTTC. The encoded protein is CASSSNSGGHYNEQFF.

The chain employs TRBV7-2 and TRBJ2-1; D remains unclear. CDR1 is SGHTA, CDR2 FQGNSA, per germline. CDR3 size: 16 residues. V was trimmed by 0 bases and J by 3 bases, leaving 12 bases between them. This chain's CDR3 is CASSLAGPENYNEQFF. The CDR3 DNA sequence: TGTGCCAGCAGCTTAGCGGGCCCGGAAAACTACAATGAGCAGTTCTTC. The whole variable domain, filled in from reference TRBV7-2 and TRBJ2-1, reads GAGVSQSPSNKVTEKGKDVELRCDPISGHTALYWYRQSLGQGLEFLIYFQGNSAPDKSGLPSDRFSAERTGGSVSTLTIQRTQQEDSAVYLCASSLAGPENYNEQFFGPGTRLTVL.

The genes are TRBV7-2 and TRBJ1-3; D is perhaps TRBD1 (5 bases). V lost 1 base to trimming and J lost 0 bases, with 7 bases between them. The CDR3 extends over 15 amino acids. CDR1 and CDR2 (germline): SGHTA, FQGNSA. The CDR3 here is CASSLDTGSGNTIYF. CDR3 sequence (DNA): TGTGCCAGCAGCTTAGACACAGGCTCTGGAAACACCATATATTTT.

The chain has TRBV7-9 and TRBJ2-1, with 11 bases identical to TRBD2. Germline lookup yields CDR1 SEHNR and CDR2 FQNEAQ (reference sequence). The junction had 3 bases not matched to a gene; V was cut back by 6 bases and J by 14 bases. CDR3 size: 11 residues. In DNA, the CDR3 is TGTGCCAGCAGACTAGCGGGAGCCGAGTTCTTC. Its protein product is CASRLAGAEFF. Variable domain in full (rest from reference TRBV7-9 and TRBJ2-1): DTGVSQNPRHKITKRGQNVTFRCDPISEHNRLYWYRQTLGQGPEFLTYFQNEAQLEKSRLLSDRFSAERPKGSFSTLEIQRTEQGDSAMYLCASRLAGAEFFGPGTRLTVL.

A single count supports this clone. The chain employs TRBV24-1 and TRBJ2-3, with 11 nucleotides matching TRBD2. With 4 bases clipped from V and 2 bases from J, the junction kept 4 bases outside the gene matches. The CDR3 consists of 16 residues. From germline, CDR1 is KGHDR and CDR2 SFDVKD. CDR3 bases: TGTGCCACCAGTGACAGGACTAGCGGGTACACAGATACGCAGTATTTT. This translates into CATSDRTSGYTDTQYF.

The table lists this clone with a count of one. The chain is built from TRBV5-4 and TRBJ1-3, with D unclear. The germline V gene encodes CDR1 SGHNT and CDR2 YYREEE (reference sequence). CDR3 length: 16 residues. The V and J ends lost 0 bases and 0 bases respectively, with 10 bases between them. CDR3 nucleotide sequence: TGTGCCAGCAGCTTGGGACCGGCGGGCTCTGGAAACACCATATATTTT. Protein: CASSLGPAGSGNTIYF.

The chain couples TRBV28 to TRBJ1-2; TRBD1 agrees at 9 bases. In germline, CDR1 is MDHEN, CDR2 SYDVKM. With V trimmed by 4 bases and J by 5 bases, 8 bases remained unmatched. This CDR3 region has 15 residues. The CDR3 is CASSSRTGEGYGYTF. CDR3 coding DNA: TGTGCCAGCAGTTCCCGGACAGGGGAAGGATATGGCTACACCTTC.

The V call is TRBV20-1, the J call TRBJ2-7, with 13 bases matching TRBD2. Germline assignment: CDR1 DFQATT and CDR2 SNEGSKA (reference sequence). With V trimmed by 3 bases and J by 6 bases, 14 bases remained unmatched. This CDR3 is 17 amino acids long. CDR3 DNA sequence: TGCAGTGCTAGTGGAGGGACTAGCGGGGTATATACTGGCGAGCAGTACTTC. Its protein is CSASGGTSGVYTGEQYF.

This chain links TRBV18 with TRBJ1-4, with TRBD1 matching 7 bases. CDR3 length: 17 residues. V trimming: 3 bases; J trimming: 8 bases; junction bases outside the gene matches: 15. Per the germline V gene, CDR1 is KGHSH and CDR2 is LQKENI. Written as DNA, the CDR3 is TGTGCCAGCTCACCGAGACAGGGCCTCGGAGGGGCCGAAAAACTGTTTTTT. Translated: CASSPRQGLGGAEKLFF.

The chain recombines TRBV3-1 (or the pseudogene TRBV3-2) with TRBJ2-7; weak D call: TRBD1 (6 bases). The CDR3 extends over 15 amino acids. Looked up from germline, CDR1 is LGHDT and CDR2 is YNNKEL (reference sequence). V lost 6 bases, J lost 4 bases, and 19 bases lay in between. CDR3 amino acids: CASSSPPTGRYEQYF. In DNA form, the CDR3 reads TGTGCCAGCAGTTCTCCCCCGACAGGAAGGTACGAGCAGTACTTC.

This clone came up a few times. The chain is built from TRBV28 and TRBJ1-1, with D maybe TRBD1 (6 bases). Germline CDR1 reads MDHEN; CDR2 reads SYDVKM. The CDR3 sequence is 15 residues long. Trimming shortened V by 3 bases and J by 0 bases, and 11 bases separated the two germline ends. CDR3 coding DNA: TGTGCCAGCAGTTTGACAGGTAGATTGAACACTGAAGCTTTCTTT. Translation: CASSLTGRLNTEAFF.

This chain uses TRBV11-3 with TRBJ1-1; 8 bases map to TRBD1. V lost 5 bases to trimming and J lost 1 base; unmatched junction nucleotides: 3. Germline V CDR1 and CDR2: SGHNT, YENEEA. The CDR3 is 14 amino acids. The CDR3 DNA reads as TGTGCCAGCAGCATAGGACAGGGGAACACTGAAGCTTTCTTT. It encodes CASSIGQGNTEAFF.

This rearrangement joins TRBV25-1 to TRBJ2-1; 7 bases map to TRBD2. The germline V gene has CDR1 MGHDK and CDR2 SYGVNS. The CDR3 runs to 14 residues. J gave up 6 bases and V 1 base, and 3 bases lay outside the gene matches. CDR3 DNA: TGTGCCAGCAGTGAATCGGGGGGAAGCAATGAGCAGTTCTTC. Protein: CASSESGGSNEQFF.

The V gene is TRBV9, the J gene TRBJ1-4; D is possibly TRBD1 (5 bases). The CDR3 extends over 15 amino acids. The V gene lost 4 bases and the J gene lost 8 bases, with 18 bases spanning the gap. Germline values: CDR1 SGDLS, CDR2 YYNGEE. CDR3 region: CASSPGAGWGEKLFF. The CDR3 region has the DNA TGTGCCAGCAGCCCGGGAGCGGGTTGGGGGGAAAAACTGTTTTTT.

The V call is TRBV6-6, the J call TRBJ1-2; D possibly corresponds to TRBD1 (5 bases). The CDR3 runs to 12 residues. From germline, CDR1 is MNHNY and CDR2 SVGAGI (reference sequence). V lost 0 bases to trimming and J lost 7 bases, with 6 bases between them. The CDR3 spells CASSYSQGGYTF. DNA for the CDR3: TGTGCCAGCAGTTACTCGCAGGGTGGCTACACCTTC.

CDR3 sequence (DNA): TGTGCCAGCAGCTTAGATGCGGGAGTGTCCTACAATGAGCAGTTCTTC. As protein: CASSLDAGVSYNEQFF. The V and J genes are TRBV11-3 and TRBJ2-1, with 7 bases that match TRBD2. V shed 0 bases, J shed 1 base, and the junction held 3 bases outside the gene matches. CDR1 and CDR2 (germline): SGHNT, YENEEA. The CDR3 totals 16 residues.

The V gene is TRBV4-2, the J gene TRBJ1-1; TRBD1 matches 9 bases. CDR1 LGHNA and CDR2 YNFKEQ come from the germline V gene. The CDR3 contains 15 residues. V gave up 2 bases and J gave up 3 bases; unmatched junction bases: 4. CDR3: CASSQLQGAHTEAFF. The CDR3 DNA reads TGTGCCAGCAGCCAACTACAGGGGGCACACACTGAAGCTTTCTTT.

The chain uses TRBV18 and TRBJ2-1; TRBD1 is a possible D gene (6 bases). Trimming cost V 0 bases and J 3 bases, with 6 bases left between them. The CDR3 loop spans 14 amino acids. Germline assignment: CDR1 KGHSH and CDR2 LQKENI. The CDR3 DNA sequence: TGTGCCAGCTCACCACCGACAGGCTACAATGAGCAGTTCTTC. Its translation: CASSPPTGYNEQFF.

This clone was seen a handful of times. The chain recombines TRBV7-8 with TRBJ2-5, with TRBD1 matching over 9 bases. CDR3 length: 14 residues. CDR1 is SGHVS, CDR2 FQNEAQ, per germline. V lost 7 bases, J lost 5 bases, and 8 bases stayed unmatched. In nucleotides, the CDR3 is TGTGCCAGCACGGGACAGGGCCGATGGGAGACCCAGTACTTC. The encoded protein is CASTGQGRWETQYF. Filled out from reference TRBV7-8 and TRBJ2-5, the complete variable domain reads GAGVSQSPRYKVAKRGQDVALRCDPISGHVSLFWYQQALGQGPEFLTYFQNEAQLDKSGLPSDRFFAERPEGSVSTLKIQRTQQEDSAVYLCASTGQGRWETQYFGPGTRLLVL.

V gene TRBV10-3 combines with J gene TRBJ2-6; possibly TRBD1 for D (7 bases). CDR1 ENHRY and CDR2 SYGVKD come from the germline V gene. The CDR3 extends over 15 amino acids. V was clipped by 2 bases and J by 4 bases, with 9 bases between them. The CDR3 is CAISEAGQGANVLTF. In nucleotides, the CDR3 is TGTGCCATCAGTGAGGCGGGACAGGGGGCCAACGTCCTGACTTTC.

The chain is built from TRBV19 and TRBJ2-7; D is ambiguous. The CDR3 covers 13 residues. The V end was cut by 5 bases, the J end by 0 bases, with 8 bases between. The germline V gene encodes CDR1 LNHDA and CDR2 SQIVND (reference sequence). CDR3 nucleotide sequence: TGTGCCAGTAGTCCCCCTAGCTCCTACGAGCAGTACTTC. Translation: CASSPPSSYEQYF.

The chain uses TRBV20-1 and TRBJ2-7; a weak D match, TRBD2 (5 bases). Germline CDR1 is DFQATT and CDR2 is SNEGSKA (reference sequence). This CDR3 spans 13 amino acids. Between the trimmed V and J ends, which lost 3 bases and 5 bases, there was a span of 14 bases. This chain's CDR3 is CSASGSGINEQYF. The CDR3 DNA sequence: TGCAGTGCTAGTGGATCCGGGATAAACGAGCAGTACTTC.

The genes are TRBV3-1 (or the pseudogene TRBV3-2) and TRBJ2-5; D remains ambiguous. The ends were cut back, 2 bases at V and 1 base at J, with 11 bases in the middle. CDR3 size: 15 residues. Looked up from germline, CDR1 is LGHDT and CDR2 is YNNKEL (reference sequence). CDR3 amino acids: CASSQWQAVQETQYF. For the CDR3, the DNA is TGTGCCAGCAGCCAATGGCAGGCCGTCCAAGAGACCCAGTACTTC.

The chain has TRBV7-2 and TRBJ2-3, with D uncertain. This CDR3 is 13 amino acids long. CDR1 SGHTA and CDR2 FQGNSA come from the germline V gene. V shed 5 bases and J shed 2 bases, with 8 bases lying between them. CDR3 amino acids: CASSPFPTDTQYF. In DNA form, the CDR3 reads TGTGCCAGCAGCCCCTTCCCCACAGATACGCAGTATTTT. Together with reference TRBV7-2 and TRBJ2-3, the CDR3 gives the full variable domain: GAGVSQSPSNKVTEKGKDVELRCDPISGHTALYWYRQSLGQGLEFLIYFQGNSAPDKSGLPSDRFSAERTGGSVSTLTIQRTQQEDSAVYLCASSPFPTDTQYFGPGTRLTVL.

The chain joins TRBV27 to TRBJ2-7; 11 nucleotides agree with TRBD1. Germline CDR1 is MNHEY and CDR2 is SMNVEV (reference sequence). The CDR3 totals 16 residues. V lost 5 bases, J lost 4 bases, and 10 bases stayed unmatched. As DNA, the CDR3 is TGTGCCAGCAGTGCCCTCGGACAGGGGGCAGGGTACGAGCAGTACTTC. Encoded protein: CASSALGQGAGYEQYF.

V and J are TRBV28 and TRBJ2-7; D not resolved. Germline V lookup: CDR1 MDHEN, CDR2 SYDVKM. Trimming took off 4 bases at V and 3 bases at J, with 16 bases between the two ends. The CDR3 covers 15 residues. The CDR3: CASSSGASMNYEQYF. The DNA of the CDR3 is TGTGCCAGCAGTTCTGGAGCGTCGATGAACTACGAGCAGTACTTC.

In its sample, this clone was seen once. The genes are TRBV28 and TRBJ2-5; a possible D gene is TRBD2 (5 bases). The CDR3 length is 14 residues. Germline V gene sequence: CDR1 MDHEN, CDR2 SYDVKM. Trimming stripped 4 bases from V and 1 base from J, with 10 bases between. In DNA form, the CDR3 reads TGTGCCAGCAGTTGGAGCGGCCTCCAAGAGACCCAGTACTTC. Translation: CASSWSGLQETQYF.

The chain uses TRBV25-1 and TRBJ2-5; a weak D match, TRBD2 (6 bases). V was trimmed by 2 bases and J by 4 bases, leaving 17 bases between them. From germline, CDR1 is MGHDK and CDR2 SYGVNS. This CDR3 spans 16 amino acids. The CDR3 sequence: CASSEGTGREVETQYF. CDR3 in DNA: TGTGCCAGCAGTGAAGGAACGGGGCGGGAAGTAGAGACCCAGTACTTC.

The J gene is TRBJ1-5, the V gene TRBV4-2; D unclear. This CDR3 comprises 16 residues. The V end lost 0 bases, the J end lost 1 base, and 10 bases lay between the germline ends. The germline gives CDR1 LGHNA, CDR2 YNFKEQ. The CDR3 sequence: CASSQDVGESNQPQHF. The CDR3 region has the DNA TGTGCCAGCAGCCAAGATGTTGGGGAGAGCAATCAGCCCCAGCATTTT.

The chain employs TRBV5-1 and TRBJ2-6; TRBD1 aligns across 8 bases. The CDR3 has 19 residues. With 1 base clipped from V and 0 bases from J, the junction kept 9 bases outside the gene matches. Germline V gene lookup returns CDR1 SGHRS and CDR2 YFSETQ. The DNA of the CDR3 is TGCGCCAGCAGCTTGACGACAGGGGCCTTGCCCTCTGGGGCCAACGTCCTGACTTTC. Protein: CASSLTTGALPSGANVLTF.